Listed below are T cell receptor beta chains from one sample, sequenced in a study of T cells in Graves' hyperthyroidism and ophthalmopathy. From the multiplex PCR reads, TCRdb called clonotypes with MiXCR, one entry per CDR3 protein. The sample records about 210,000 distinct CDR3 sequences, 15% to 20% being singletons. Sequenced input: blood. The receptor source for this set is a man aged 50-60 years with Graves' hyperthyroidism. Both conserved end residues are part of each CDR3. A D gene is named only where the DNA matches it firmly. Clone size is shown for a subset of rows, as once, few, many or a class of expanded clone.

D	V	size	length	J	CDR3	DNA
.	TRBV5-1	few	15	TRBJ2-5	CASSLGQARIETQYF	TGCGCCAGCAGCTTGGGACAGGCTCGGATAGAGACCCAGTACTTC
.	TRBV6-2/TRBV6-3	few	15	TRBJ1-3	CASRTRVSPGNTIYF	TGTGCCAGCCGTACCAGGGTTTCCCCTGGAAACACCATATATTTT
TRBD1	TRBV12-3/TRBV12-4	many	14	TRBJ2-7	CASSGTGGFYEQYF	TGTGCCAGCTCTGGGACAGGGGGCTTCTACGAGCAGTACTTC
.	TRBV4-2	few	13	TRBJ1-5	CASSQLTGGPQHF	TGTGCCAGCAGCCAATTGACAGGCGGGCCCCAGCATTTT
TRBD2	TRBV11-3	many	15	TRBJ2-5	CASSAIAGFQETQYF	TGTGCCAGCAGCGCCATAGCGGGATTCCAAGAGACCCAGTACTTC
.	TRBV28	many	14	TRBJ2-7	CASRTRQPGSEQYF	TGTGCCAGCAGAACTAGACAGCCCGGGAGTGAGCAGTACTTC
.	TRBV2	.	13	TRBJ2-5	CASSPSAQETQYF	TGTGCCAGCAGTCCCAGCGCACAAGAGACCCAGTACTTC
.	TRBV11-2	.	15	TRBJ2-5	CASSLEDIYQETQYF	TGTGCCAGCAGCTTAGAGGACATATACCAAGAGACCCAGTACTTC
TRBD1	TRBV6-5	many	14	TRBJ2-1	CASSYGTGDNEQFF	TGTGCCAGCAGTTACGGGACAGGGGACAATGAGCAGTTCTTC
TRBD1	TRBV5-1	.	14	TRBJ2-7	CASSPGQGMYEQYF	TGCGCCAGCAGCCCCGGACAGGGGATGTACGAGCAGTACTTC
TRBD2	TRBV2	.	14	TRBJ2-7	CASMLASGKDEQYF	TGTGCCAGCATGTTGGCTAGCGGGAAGGACGAGCAGTACTTC
.	TRBV7-8	many	13	TRBJ2-7	CASSLEPASEQYF	TGTGCCAGCAGCTTAGAACCAGCTTCGGAGCAGTACTTC
.	TRBV5-1	many	15	TRBJ2-2	CASSFGLTHTGELFF	TGCGCCAGCAGCTTTGGACTCACGCACACCGGGGAGCTGTTTTTT
.	TRBV11-2	.	11	TRBJ2-1	CASSGTPEQFF	TGTGCCAGCAGCGGGACGCCCGAGCAGTTCTTC
TRBD1	TRBV28	many	16	TRBJ1-2	CASSLDGVQGPGGYTF	TGTGCCAGCAGTTTAGACGGAGTACAGGGGCCGGGTGGCTACACCTTC
.	TRBV30	many	14	TRBJ1-6	CAWSARGSSSPLHF	TGTGCCTGGAGCGCCCGAGGGAGTAGTTCACCCCTCCACTTT
TRBD2	TRBV28	.	14	TRBJ2-1	CASRRLAGWNEQFF	TGTGCCAGCAGAAGACTAGCGGGATGGAATGAGCAGTTCTTC
.	TRBV5-6	few	14	TRBJ1-1	CASSLGAQNTEAFF	TGTGCCAGCAGCTTGGGGGCGCAGAACACTGAAGCTTTCTTT
.	TRBV30	many	14	TRBJ2-2	CAWSGTAEPGELFF	TGTGCCTGGAGTGGGACGGCCGAGCCCGGGGAGCTGTTTTTT
TRBD1	TRBV30	.	13	TRBJ2-1	CAWSQGAVREQFF	TGTGCCTGGAGTCAGGGGGCGGTTCGTGAGCAGTTCTTC
TRBD1	TRBV15	few	16	TRBJ2-3	CATSREQGALADTQYF	TGTGCCACCAGCAGAGAGCAGGGGGCGCTGGCAGATACGCAGTATTTT
.	TRBV20-1	many	16	TRBJ2-2	CSARDHRGSRAGELFF	TGCAGTGCTAGAGATCATCGTGGATCCAGAGCCGGGGAGCTGTTTTTT
TRBD2	TRBV9	.	15	TRBJ2-2	CASSGGTSYTGELFF	TGTGCCAGCAGCGGCGGGACTAGCTACACCGGGGAGCTGTTTTTT
.	TRBV20-1	.	11	TRBJ1-1	CSASGWGSAFF	TGCAGTGCTAGCGGGTGGGGATCGGCTTTCTTT
.	TRBV7-2	few	14	TRBJ2-2	CASSLYRNTGELFF	TGTGCCAGCAGCTTATATCGCAACACCGGGGAGCTGTTTTTT
.	TRBV7-9	few	12	TRBJ2-1	CASSYPYNEQFF	TGTGCCAGCAGCTACCCGTACAATGAGCAGTTCTTC
.	TRBV5-1	few	18	TRBJ2-2	CASSLARGGKTNTGELFF	TGCGCCAGCAGCTTGGCCCGCGGAGGGAAAACCAACACCGGGGAGCTGTTTTTT